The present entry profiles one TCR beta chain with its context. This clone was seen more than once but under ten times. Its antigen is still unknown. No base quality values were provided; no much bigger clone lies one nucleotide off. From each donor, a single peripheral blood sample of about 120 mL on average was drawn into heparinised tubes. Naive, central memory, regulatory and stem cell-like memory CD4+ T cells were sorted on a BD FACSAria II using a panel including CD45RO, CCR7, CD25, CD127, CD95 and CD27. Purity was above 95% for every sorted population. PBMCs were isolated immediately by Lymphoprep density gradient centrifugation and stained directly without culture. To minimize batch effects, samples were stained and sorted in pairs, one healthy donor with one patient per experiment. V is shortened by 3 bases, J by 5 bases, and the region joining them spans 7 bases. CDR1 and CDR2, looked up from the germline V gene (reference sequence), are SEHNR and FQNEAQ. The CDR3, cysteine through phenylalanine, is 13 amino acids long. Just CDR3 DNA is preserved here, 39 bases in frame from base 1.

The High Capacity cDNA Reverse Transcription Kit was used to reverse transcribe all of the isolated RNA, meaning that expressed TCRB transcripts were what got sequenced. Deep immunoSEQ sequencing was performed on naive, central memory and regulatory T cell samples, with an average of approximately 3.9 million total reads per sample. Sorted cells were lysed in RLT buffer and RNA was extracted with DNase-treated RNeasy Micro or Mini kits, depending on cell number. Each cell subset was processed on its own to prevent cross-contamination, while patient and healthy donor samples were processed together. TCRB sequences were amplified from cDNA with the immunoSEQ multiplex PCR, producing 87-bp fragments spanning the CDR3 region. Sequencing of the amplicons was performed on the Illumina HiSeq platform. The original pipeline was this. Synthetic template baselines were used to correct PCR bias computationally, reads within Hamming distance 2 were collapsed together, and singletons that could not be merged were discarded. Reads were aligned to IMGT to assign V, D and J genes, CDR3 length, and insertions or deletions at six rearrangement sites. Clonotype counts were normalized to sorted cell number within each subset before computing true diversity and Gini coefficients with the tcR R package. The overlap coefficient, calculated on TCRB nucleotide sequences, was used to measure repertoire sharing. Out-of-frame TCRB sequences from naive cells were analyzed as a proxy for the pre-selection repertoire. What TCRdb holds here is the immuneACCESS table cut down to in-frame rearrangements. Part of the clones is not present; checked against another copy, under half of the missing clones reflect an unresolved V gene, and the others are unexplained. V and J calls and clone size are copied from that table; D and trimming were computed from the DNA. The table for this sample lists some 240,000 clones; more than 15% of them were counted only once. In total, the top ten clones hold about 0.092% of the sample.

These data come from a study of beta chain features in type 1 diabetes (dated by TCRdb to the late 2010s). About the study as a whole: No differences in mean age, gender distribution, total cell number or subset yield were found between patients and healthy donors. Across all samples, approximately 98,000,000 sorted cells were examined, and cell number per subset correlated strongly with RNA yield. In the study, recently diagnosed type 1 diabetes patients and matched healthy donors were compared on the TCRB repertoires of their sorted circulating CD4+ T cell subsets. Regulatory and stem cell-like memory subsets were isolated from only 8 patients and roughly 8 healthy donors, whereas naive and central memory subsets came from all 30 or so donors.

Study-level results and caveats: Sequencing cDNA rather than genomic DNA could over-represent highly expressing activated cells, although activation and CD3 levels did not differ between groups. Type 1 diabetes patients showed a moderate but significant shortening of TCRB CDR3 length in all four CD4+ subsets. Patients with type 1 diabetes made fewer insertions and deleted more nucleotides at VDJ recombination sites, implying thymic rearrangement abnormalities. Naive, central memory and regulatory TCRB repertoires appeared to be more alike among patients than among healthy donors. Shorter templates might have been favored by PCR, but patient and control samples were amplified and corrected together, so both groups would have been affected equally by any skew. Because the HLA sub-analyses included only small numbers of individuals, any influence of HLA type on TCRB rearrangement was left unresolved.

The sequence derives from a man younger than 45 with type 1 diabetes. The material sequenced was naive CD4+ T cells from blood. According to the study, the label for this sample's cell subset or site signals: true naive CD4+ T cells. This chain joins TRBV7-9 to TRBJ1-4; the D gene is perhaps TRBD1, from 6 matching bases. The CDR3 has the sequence CASSFQGNEKLFF. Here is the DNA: TGTGCCAGCAGCTTTCAGGGGAATGAAAAACTGTTTTTT.